This paragraph covers one T cell receptor (beta chain) sequence. The antigen remains undetermined. This CDR3 region has 15 residues. Germline V gene data show CDR1 as SGHKS and CDR2 as YYEKEE (reference sequence). V shed 4 bases, J shed 1 base, and the junction held 6 bases outside the gene matches. With random hexamers, reverse transcription was performed on about 0.5 to 1 ug of RNA. Across 54 Vbeta and 13 Jbeta, TCR beta CDR3 was amplified with immunoSEQ multiplex PCR. TCRdb fed the immunoSEQ multiplex PCR reads into MiXCR, producing one record per CDR3 protein. Of 250,000 to 300,000 distinct CDR3 sequences detected, roughly 85% appear once; the ten largest clones hold around 0.12%. This entry is derived from a study of CD8 T cells in Susac syndrome. Study outcomes and limitations: The study acknowledged a relatively small number of individuals in its TCR sequencing and HLA analysis.

High-throughput TCR beta sequencing covered peripheral CD8+ and CD4+ T cells. This TCR came from a human donor with multiple sclerosis. The J gene is TRBJ2-3, the V gene TRBV5-5; TRBD2 matches 7 bases. Input material: CD8+ T cells from PBMCs. In DNA, the CDR3 is TGTGCCAGCAGCCCAGATGGGAGGGGCACAGATACGCAGTATTTT. This sequence encodes CASSPDGRGTDTQYF.